Sequencing of this T cell receptor beta chain was carried out in a study of T-cell memory formation after mild COVID-19. Whole-study results and caveats: Memory cells collected pre-infection included some clones that later responded, suggesting cross-reactive memory joined.

This CDR3 spans 13 amino acids. Germline V gene sequence: CDR1 MNHEY, CDR2 SVGEGT. V trimming: 4 bases; J trimming: 15 bases; junction bases outside the gene matches: 11. The sample holds a few counts of this clonotype. Antigen specificity is unknown. TCRdb redid the calling of the 5' RACE reads with MiXCR, one entry per CDR3 protein. Of 350,000 to 500,000 distinct CDR3 sequences listed, roughly 18% are singletons. This sequence originates from a man aged 18-30 years who had mild COVID-19 (a few samples of this study predate the infection). Cell type and time point are not known. This chain links TRBV6-2 or TRBV6-3 with TRBJ2-1, with 8 positions matching TRBD1. The sequenced sample consisted of PBMCs or a T cell subset sorted from them (not recorded which). CDR3 sequence reads: CASSSQDRASGFF. DNA for the CDR3: TGTGCCAGCAGTTCCCAGGACAGGGCGAGTGGGTTCTTC.